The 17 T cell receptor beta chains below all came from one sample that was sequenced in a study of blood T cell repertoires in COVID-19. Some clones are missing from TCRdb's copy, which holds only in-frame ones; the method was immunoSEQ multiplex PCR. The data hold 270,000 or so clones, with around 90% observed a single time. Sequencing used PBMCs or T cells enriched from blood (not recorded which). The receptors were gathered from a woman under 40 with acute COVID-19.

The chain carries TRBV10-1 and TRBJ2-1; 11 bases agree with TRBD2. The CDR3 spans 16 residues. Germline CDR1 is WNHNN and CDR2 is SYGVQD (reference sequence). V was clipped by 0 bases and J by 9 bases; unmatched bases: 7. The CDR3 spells CASSESTLAGGSEQFF. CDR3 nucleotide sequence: TGCGCCAGCAGTGAGTCAACCCTAGCGGGAGGAAGTGAGCAGTTCTTC.

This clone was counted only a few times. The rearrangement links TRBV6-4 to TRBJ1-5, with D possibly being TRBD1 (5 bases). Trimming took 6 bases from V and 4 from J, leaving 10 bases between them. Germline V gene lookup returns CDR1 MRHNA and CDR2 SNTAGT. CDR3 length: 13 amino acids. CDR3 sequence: CASSAGPNQPQHF. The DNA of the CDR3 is TGTGCCAGCAGCGCGGGACCAAATCAGCCCCAGCATTTT.

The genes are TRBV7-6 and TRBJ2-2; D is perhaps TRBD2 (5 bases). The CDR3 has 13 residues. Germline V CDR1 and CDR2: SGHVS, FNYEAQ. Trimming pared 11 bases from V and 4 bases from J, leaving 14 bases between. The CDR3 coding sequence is TGTGCCCTGAGGGAAGGGATCACCGGGGAGCTGTTTTTT. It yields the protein CALREGITGELFF.

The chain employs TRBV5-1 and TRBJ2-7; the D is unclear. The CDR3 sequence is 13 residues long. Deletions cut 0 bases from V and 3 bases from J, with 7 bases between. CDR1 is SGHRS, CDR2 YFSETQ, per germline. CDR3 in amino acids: CASSLGAIYEQYF. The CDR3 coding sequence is TGCGCCAGCAGCTTGGGTGCTATCTACGAGCAGTACTTC.

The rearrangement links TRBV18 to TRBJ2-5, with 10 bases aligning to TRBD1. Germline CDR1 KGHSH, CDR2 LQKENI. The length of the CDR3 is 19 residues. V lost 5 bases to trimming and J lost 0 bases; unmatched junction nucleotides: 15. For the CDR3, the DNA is TGTGCCAGCTCATCTTCATCTCCCGGGACAGGGGTTTACCAAGAGACCCAGTACTTC. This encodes CASSSSSPGTGVYQETQYF.

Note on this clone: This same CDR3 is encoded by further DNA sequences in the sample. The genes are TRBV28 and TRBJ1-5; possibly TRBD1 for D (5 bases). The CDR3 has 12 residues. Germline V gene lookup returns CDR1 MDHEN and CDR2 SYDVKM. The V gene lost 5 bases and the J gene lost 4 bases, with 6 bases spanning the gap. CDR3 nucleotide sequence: TGTGCCAGCAGTGGGGGGAATCAGCCCCAGCATTTT. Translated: CASSGGNQPQHF.

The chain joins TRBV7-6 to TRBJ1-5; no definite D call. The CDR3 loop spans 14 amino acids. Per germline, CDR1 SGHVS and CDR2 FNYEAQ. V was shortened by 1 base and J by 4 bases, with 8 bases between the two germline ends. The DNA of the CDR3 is TGTGCCAGCAGCTTAGGTACCGGGAATCAGCCCCAGCATTTT. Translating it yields CASSLGTGNQPQHF.

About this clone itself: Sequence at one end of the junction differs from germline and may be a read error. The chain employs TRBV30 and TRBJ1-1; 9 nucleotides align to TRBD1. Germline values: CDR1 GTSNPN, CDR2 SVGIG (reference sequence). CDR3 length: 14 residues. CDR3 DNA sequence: TGTGCCTGGAGGAGGGGGACAGGGAACCCTGAAGCTTTCTTT. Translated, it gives CAWRRGTGNPEAFF.

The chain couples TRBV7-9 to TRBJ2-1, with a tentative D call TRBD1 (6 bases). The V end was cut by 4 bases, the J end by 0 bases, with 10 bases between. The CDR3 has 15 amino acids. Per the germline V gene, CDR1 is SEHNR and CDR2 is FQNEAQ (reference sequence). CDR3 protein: CASSSGTSSYNEQFF. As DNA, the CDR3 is TGTGCCAGCAGCTCCGGGACAAGCTCCTACAATGAGCAGTTCTTC.

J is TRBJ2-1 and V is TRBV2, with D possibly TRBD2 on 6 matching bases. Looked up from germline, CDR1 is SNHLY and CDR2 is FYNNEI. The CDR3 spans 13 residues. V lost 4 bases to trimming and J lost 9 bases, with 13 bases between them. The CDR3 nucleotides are TGTGCCAGCAGTGTCAACCGGGGGAGTGAGCAGTTCTTC. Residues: CASSVNRGSEQFF. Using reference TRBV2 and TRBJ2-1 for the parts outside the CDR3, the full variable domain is EPEVTQTPSHQVTQMGQEVILRCVPISNHLYFYWYRQILGQKVEFLVSFYNNEISEKSEIFDDQFSVERPDGSNFTLKIRSTKLEDSAMYFCASSVNRGSEQFFGPGTRLTVL.

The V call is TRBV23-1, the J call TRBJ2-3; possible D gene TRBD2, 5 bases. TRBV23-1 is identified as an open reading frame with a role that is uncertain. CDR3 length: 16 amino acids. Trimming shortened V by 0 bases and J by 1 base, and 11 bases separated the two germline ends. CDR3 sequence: CASSQSASEGTDTQYF. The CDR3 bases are TGCGCCAGCAGTCAATCTGCGTCGGAGGGCACAGATACGCAGTATTTT.

The CDR3 DNA reads TGTGCCAGCAGCCAAGTGGGACTAGCGGGAGTTGAGGAGACCCAGTACTTC. Translating gives CASSQVGLAGVEETQYF. The chain recombines TRBV3-1 (or the pseudogene TRBV3-2) with TRBJ2-5; 14 nucleotides align to TRBD2. In germline, CDR1 is LGHDT, CDR2 YNNKEL (reference sequence). The CDR3 is made up of 17 amino acids. Trimming took 1 base from V and 5 from J; bases not matched to a gene: 6.

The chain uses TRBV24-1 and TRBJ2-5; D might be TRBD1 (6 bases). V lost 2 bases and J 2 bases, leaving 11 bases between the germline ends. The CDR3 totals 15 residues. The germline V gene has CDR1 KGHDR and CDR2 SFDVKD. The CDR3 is CATSDSRDTQETQYF. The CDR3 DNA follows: TGTGCCACCAGTGATTCCCGGGACACACAAGAGACCCAGTACTTC.

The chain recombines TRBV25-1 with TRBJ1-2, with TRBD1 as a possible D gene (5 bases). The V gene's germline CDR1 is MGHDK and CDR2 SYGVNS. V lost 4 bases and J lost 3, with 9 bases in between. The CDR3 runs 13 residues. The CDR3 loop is CASSADMDYGYTF. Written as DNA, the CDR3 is TGTGCCAGCAGTGCGGACATGGACTATGGCTACACCTTC.

The CDR3 DNA reads TGTGCCAGCAGTGGCACCGACAGGACTCACTCCTACGAGCAGTACTTC. The encoded protein is CASSGTDRTHSYEQYF. The V and J genes are TRBV25-1 and TRBJ2-7; the D gene is possibly TRBD1 (6 bases). Between the trimmed V and J ends, which lost 4 bases and 0 bases, there was a span of 16 bases. Per the germline V gene, CDR1 is MGHDK and CDR2 is SYGVNS. CDR3 size: 16 residues.

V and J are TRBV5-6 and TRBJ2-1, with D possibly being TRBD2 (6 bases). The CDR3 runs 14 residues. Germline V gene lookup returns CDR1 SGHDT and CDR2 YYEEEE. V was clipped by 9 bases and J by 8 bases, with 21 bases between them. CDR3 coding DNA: TGTGCCACCTCGGGACGGGAGAGCGTCGATGAGCAGTTCTTC. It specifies CATSGRESVDEQFF.

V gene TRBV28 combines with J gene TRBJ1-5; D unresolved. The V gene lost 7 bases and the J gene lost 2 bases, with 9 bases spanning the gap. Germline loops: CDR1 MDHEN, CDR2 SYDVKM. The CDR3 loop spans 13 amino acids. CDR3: CASTWQGNQPQHF. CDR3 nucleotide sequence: TGTGCCAGCACTTGGCAGGGCAATCAGCCCCAGCATTTT.